The 27 T cell receptor beta chains below all came from one sample that was sequenced in a study of T cells in Graves' hyperthyroidism and ophthalmopathy. Amplification yielded TCR beta CDR3 regions, with RNA transcripts as the source. The HTBI primer set drove a first-round RT-PCR of the TCR CDR3. TCRdb ran MiXCR on the multiplex PCR reads and lists one entry per CDR3 protein. The sample has roughly 570,000 distinct CDR3 sequences, just over 45% seen once. Sample: peripheral blood or thyroid tissue (not recorded which). These receptors all come from an adult woman with Graves' disease, either hyperthyroidism or ophthalmopathy (not recorded which).

This sequence joins TRBV10-3 and TRBJ1-1, with 9 bases fitting TRBD1. V lost 8 bases to trimming and J lost 2 bases; unmatched junction nucleotides: 6. Germline CDR1 and CDR2: ENHRY and SYGVKD. The CDR3 spans 14 residues. The CDR3 protein is CAIGGTGTNTEAFF. The CDR3, as DNA: TGTGCCATCGGCGGGACAGGGACCAACACTGAAGCTTTCTTT.

This clonotype was found many times. The chain employs TRBV20-1 and TRBJ1-1; the match to TRBD1 covers 9 bases. The CDR3 consists of 13 residues. V shed 6 bases and J 5 bases; nucleotides not matched to a gene: 7. Germline V gene lookup returns CDR1 DFQATT and CDR2 SNEGSKA (reference sequence). For the CDR3, the DNA is TGCAGTGCGTGCTACAGGGGGCGAACTGAAGCTTTCTTT. This encodes CSACYRGRTEAFF.

The V and J genes are TRBV24-1 and TRBJ1-5, with a weak D call TRBD1 (6 bases). CDR1 is KGHDR, CDR2 SFDVKD, per germline. This CDR3 spans 13 amino acids. V lost 8 bases, J lost 2 bases, and 9 bases lay in between. The CDR3 DNA reads as TGTGCCACCAACAGGGATGGCAATCAGCCCCAGCATTTT. Its translation is CATNRDGNQPQHF.

This clonotype was recorded a few times. This sequence joins TRBV20-1 and TRBJ2-5; 10 nucleotides agree with TRBD2. The germline gives CDR1 DFQATT, CDR2 SNEGSKA (reference sequence). V lost 5 bases, J lost 2 bases, and 5 bases stayed unmatched. CDR3 length equals 14 residues. Here the CDR3 DNA reads TGCAGTGCTGCCCCTAGCGGGAGACAAGAGACCCAGTACTTC. Translating it yields CSAAPSGRQETQYF.

V gene TRBV10-3 combines with J gene TRBJ1-2; no clear D. Trimming left V 2 bases short and J 2 bases short, with 9 bases between. The germline V gene has CDR1 ENHRY and CDR2 SYGVKD. CDR3 length equals 14 residues. This CDR3 reads CAISEGGGNYGYTF. The CDR3 DNA sequence: TGTGCCATCAGTGAGGGCGGTGGAAACTATGGCTACACCTTC.

The chain links TRBV15 to TRBJ2-7, with D perhaps given as TRBD1 or TRBD2 (5 bases each). Matching the DNA end better, TRBJ2-5 makes the J call doubtful. The CDR3 loop spans 15 amino acids. The germline CDR1 and CDR2 sequences are LNHNV and YYDKDF (reference sequence). The CDR3: CATSRVGTQQETQYF. CDR3 nucleotides: TGTGCCACCAGCAGAGTGGGGACCCAACAAGAGACCCAGTACTTC.

The chain carries TRBV29-1 and TRBJ1-2, with D perhaps TRBD1 (5 bases). V lost 8 bases, J lost 7 bases, and 17 bases lay in between. The CDR3 runs to 12 residues. Germline CDR1 and CDR2: SQVTM and ANQGSEA. CDR3 DNA sequence: TGCAGCTTAGTGTCAGGGAAAGGTGGCTACACCTTC. As protein: CSLVSGKGGYTF.

This clonotype was counted a few times. The chain recombines TRBV28 with TRBJ1-2; D not certain. This CDR3 has 12 amino acids. V was trimmed by 1 base and J by 5 bases, leaving 5 bases between them. Per germline, CDR1 MDHEN and CDR2 SYDVKM. CDR3 sequence: CASSLSLYGYTF. CDR3 nucleotides: TGTGCCAGCAGTTTATCCCTTTATGGCTACACCTTC.

The chain links TRBV10-3 to TRBJ1-2; the D is unclear. In germline, CDR1 is ENHRY, CDR2 SYGVKD. This CDR3 spans 15 amino acids. V was shortened by 0 bases and J by 4 bases, with 12 bases between the two germline ends. CDR3 residues: CAISESVAPLYGYTF. CDR3 nucleotides: TGTGCCATCAGTGAGTCGGTGGCTCCTCTCTATGGCTACACCTTC.

This clonotype was counted at least ten times. The V and J genes are TRBV12-3 or TRBV12-4 and TRBJ1-4; 8 bases map to TRBD1. Unmatched junction bases numbered 5, after V lost 5 bases and J lost 6 bases. CDR3 length equals 14 residues. In nucleotides, the CDR3 is TGTGCCAGCAGTCCGACAGGGGTGGATGAAAAACTGTTTTTT. Protein product: CASSPTGVDEKLFF.

V and J are TRBV29-1 and TRBJ2-2; D ambiguous. CDR1 and CDR2 (germline): SQVTM, ANQGSEA. The CDR3 is made up of 13 amino acids. Between the trimmed V and J ends, which lost 2 bases and 5 bases, there was a span of 9 bases. The CDR3 loop is CSVEIVRTGELFF. CDR3 sequence (DNA): TGCAGCGTTGAAATCGTGAGGACCGGGGAGCTGTTTTTT.

This clonotype was observed once. The chain combines TRBV10-2 with TRBJ1-1; D is unclear. The CDR3 spans 16 residues. Trimming removed 3 bases from V and 1 base from J, with 15 bases in between. CDR1 and CDR2 (germline): WSHSY, SAAADI. Here the CDR3 DNA reads TGCGCCAGCAGTGAACGTAGGGCGGGAGAGAACACTGAAGCTTTCTTT. Protein sequence: CASSERRAGENTEAFF.

This clonotype was seen a handful of times. This may arise from a read error, as a much more abundant clone is one base away. The V call is TRBV6-5, the J call TRBJ1-3; D unresolved. Germline loops: CDR1 MNHEY, CDR2 SVGAGI. V was clipped by 6 bases and J by 3 bases, with 9 bases between them. CDR3 length: 13 amino acids. The DNA of the CDR3 is TGTGCCAGCAGGGACGGCCTTGGAAACACCATATATTTT. Its protein is CASRDGLGNTIYF.

This clonotype was recorded at least ten times. This chain uses TRBV2 with TRBJ2-7, with 8 bases that match TRBD1. CDR3 length: 14 amino acids. J gave up 4 bases and V 7 bases, and 9 bases lay outside the gene matches. The germline CDR1 and CDR2 sequences are SNHLY and FYNNEI. The CDR3 DNA reads TGTGCCAGCATTAACGGGACAGGCCTTTACGAGCAGTACTTC. It specifies CASINGTGLYEQYF.

This chain joins TRBV29-1 and TRBJ1-2; D remains unclear. Trimming removed 7 bases at V and 8 bases at J, with 8 bases between. The length of the CDR3 is 9 residues. Germline loops: CDR1 SQVTM, CDR2 ANQGSEA. CDR3 protein: CSGTRGYTF. In DNA form, the CDR3 reads TGCAGCGGGACCAGGGGCTACACCTTC.

A few counts support this clonotype. V and J are TRBV15 and TRBJ2-7, with 8 bases fitting TRBD2. This CDR3 spans 16 amino acids. Germline V gene sequence: CDR1 LNHNV, CDR2 YYDKDF (reference sequence). V shed 4 bases, J shed 3 bases, and the junction held 11 bases outside the gene matches. CDR3 nucleotide sequence: TGTGCCACCAGCATTACCAGAGGACTAGCATTCTACGAGCAGTACTTC. Translating it yields CATSITRGLAFYEQYF.

This clonotype was recorded many times. V usage is TRBV28 and J usage is TRBJ2-7; TRBD2 is a possible D gene (6 bases). In germline, CDR1 is MDHEN, CDR2 SYDVKM. The CDR3 spans 13 residues. Trimming removed 8 bases from V and 6 bases from J, with 17 bases in between. CDR3 residues: CASFERRVGEQYF. CDR3 DNA: TGTGCCAGCTTCGAACGGAGGGTAGGCGAGCAGTACTTC.

This clonotype occurred a few times. The chain couples TRBV25-1 to TRBJ2-7; no clear D. V lost 0 bases to trimming and J lost 1 base, with 7 bases between them. The CDR3 consists of 14 residues. CDR1 and CDR2 (germline): MGHDK, SYGVNS. In nucleotides, the CDR3 is TGTGCCAGCAGTGAATACTCAAAGTCCTACGAGCAGTACTTC. It specifies CASSEYSKSYEQYF.

Remarks on this clonotype: A read error is likely, as this CDR3 ends without the conserved phenylalanine or tryptophan. Because the CDR3's place on the DNA is in doubt, the DNA is left out and the CDR3 is given as listed by TCRdb. This chain joins TRBV11-2 and TRBJ2-2; the table's D call, TRBD1, has no DNA check behind it. The CDR3 numbers 18 amino acids, ends counted. Germline values: CDR1 SGHAT, CDR2 FQNNGV. The CDR3 protein is CASSFGLRGQEHRGAVCA.

Many counts were recorded for this clonotype. J is TRBJ1-1 and V is TRBV12-3 or TRBV12-4; D ambiguous. V was cut by 5 bases and J by 4 bases, with 8 bases left in between. CDR3 size: 12 residues. CDR3 residues: CASSPVGTEAFF. The CDR3 DNA follows: TGTGCCAGCAGTCCTGTTGGCACTGAAGCTTTCTTT.

This clonotype was observed a few times. This chain uses TRBV5-4 with TRBJ1-4; tentatively, D is TRBD1 (6 bases). Germline CDR1 is SGHNT and CDR2 is YYREEE (reference sequence). The CDR3 has 15 residues. V shed 1 base and J shed 10 bases, with 17 bases lying between them. CDR3 coding DNA: TGTGCCAGCAGCTTGACAGGGTCAGGGAATCGAAAACTGTTTTTT. Translated: CASSLTGSGNRKLFF.

The rearrangement links TRBV10-3 to TRBJ1-1; no reliable D call. Germline CDR1 ENHRY, CDR2 SYGVKD. The germline V and J ends were trimmed by 0 bases and 4 bases, with 6 bases remaining between them. This CDR3 has 13 amino acids. The CDR3 nucleotides are TGTGCCATCAGTGAGTCGATTGGCACTGAAGCTTTCTTT. Its translation: CAISESIGTEAFF.

Concerning this clonotype: A junction end diverges from the germline sequence, so it may reflect a read error. This rearrangement joins TRBV20-1 to TRBJ1-6, with D unclear. The CDR3 runs 14 residues. Germline V lookup: CDR1 DFQATT, CDR2 SNEGSKA (reference sequence). Here the CDR3 DNA reads TGCAGTGCTAGCGATGGGTACGGTAATTCACCCCACCACTTT. Translation gives CSASDGYGNSPHHF.

The chain recombines TRBV5-6 with TRBJ1-3; D call uncertain. Germline CDR1 and CDR2: SGHDT and YYEEEE. V gave up 4 bases and J gave up 1 base, with 18 bases separating them. The CDR3 length is 17 residues. The chain's CDR3 is CASSRPAGSTSGNTIYF. Written as DNA, the CDR3 is TGTGCCAGCAGCCGACCTGCGGGGTCTACATCTGGAAACACCATATATTTT.

This clonotype was detected many times. CDR3 bases: TGCAGTGCTAGAGAATATAACTACGAGCAGTACTTC. It specifies CSAREYNYEQYF. J is TRBJ2-7 and V is TRBV20-1; D is unclear. Trimming took off 0 bases at V and 3 bases at J, with 6 bases between the two ends. CDR1 and CDR2 (germline): DFQATT, SNEGSKA (reference sequence). The CDR3 is made up of 12 amino acids.

This clonotype was recorded many times. The rearrangement joins TRBV7-3 to TRBJ2-2; a possible D gene is TRBD1 (6 bases). This CDR3 is built from 13 residues. The germline CDR1 and CDR2 sequences are SGHTA and FQGTGA. V was trimmed by 6 bases and J by 6 bases, leaving 11 bases between them. CDR3 loop: CASSQEGAGELFF. The CDR3 nucleotides read TGTGCCAGCAGTCAAGAGGGGGCCGGGGAGCTGTTTTTT.

The chain carries TRBV7-9 and TRBJ1-1; 7 bases are shared with TRBD1. Trimming removed 4 bases from V and 10 bases from J; junction bases left unmatched: 9. The germline gives CDR1 SEHNR, CDR2 FQNEAQ (reference sequence). The CDR3 extends over 13 amino acids. DNA for the CDR3: TGTGCCAGCAGCTCCCGACAGGGTGGGGCAGCTTTCTTT. This codes for CASSSRQGGAAFF. The whole variable domain, remainder taken from reference TRBV7-9 and TRBJ1-1, is DTGVSQNPRHKITKRGQNVTFRCDPISEHNRLYWYRQTLGQGPEFLTYFQNEAQLEKSRLLSDRFSAERPKGSFSTLEIQRTEQGDSAMYLCASSSRQGGAAFFGQGTRLTVV.